This TCR beta chain stems from a study of control samples from healthy donors and cancer patients. The table came from immunoSEQ multiplex PCR; TCRdb's copy has only in-frame clones and leaves some out. The sample includes 60,000 to 75,000 clones, roughly 84% of them seen just once. CDR3 length: 14 amino acids. Germline CDR1 and CDR2: LGHNA and YSLEER. V was pared by 2 bases and J by 6 bases, with 4 bases of the junction left unmatched. Material for sequencing was blood. J is TRBJ2-1 and V is TRBV4-3; 7 nucleotides agree with TRBD2. The TCR originated in a man aged 45 to 65 in good health. DNA for the CDR3: TGCGCCAGCAGCCAATCGACTAGCCGCAATGAGCAGTTCTTC. The encoded protein is CASSQSTSRNEQFF.